This T cell receptor (beta chain) derives from a study of T cells after yellow fever vaccination. Study-wide findings and caveats: It was a small share of clonotypes that appeared in both CD4 and CD8 compartments. Researchers report a weaker secondary response that nonetheless peaked faster, day 5 versus 15. The booster saw the reappearance of most primary-vaccination clones (roughly 97% CD4, around 90% CD8).

Making TCR cDNA involved 5'RACE template switching, which added UMIs and a universal primer site. TCRdb processed the 5' RACE reads anew with MiXCR; each CDR3 protein has one entry. Of some 340,000 distinct CDR3 sequences in the sample, about 10% were seen once. Germline CDR1 is GTSNPN and CDR2 is SVGIG (reference sequence). Trimming cost V 0 bases and J 0 bases, with 12 bases left between them. The CDR3 has 15 residues. Worth noting for this clonotype: Its antigen remains unidentified.

The chain employs TRBV30 and TRBJ2-7; possibly TRBD1 for D (6 bases). The sample was CD4+ T cells sorted from PBMCs, taken 45 days after the yellow fever booster vaccination. The TCR originated in a man in his late teens or twenties who received the YFV17D yellow fever vaccine. CDR3 nucleotides: TGTGCCTGGAGTGTACCAGGGGCGAACTCCTACGAGCAGTACTTC. It yields the protein CAWSVPGANSYEQYF. The full variable domain, completed using reference TRBV30 and TRBJ2-7, is SQTIHQWPATLVQPVGSPLSLECTVEGTSNPNLYWYRQAAGRGLQLLFYSVGIGQISSEVPQNLSASRPQDRQFILSSKKLLLSDSGFYLCAWSVPGANSYEQYFGPGTRLTVT.